This T cell receptor (beta chain) was documented in a study of naive and memory T cell subsets. As concerns this clonotype: The antigen is unknown.

The beta constant-region primer was an equimolar mix of two oligonucleotides covering TRBC1 and TRBC2. TCRdb ran MiXCR on the UMI-ligation and nested PCR reads and lists one entry per CDR3 protein. This sample has 120,000 to 150,000 distinct CDR3 sequences, with about 15% found just once. CDR3 length equals 15 residues. The V end lost 5 bases, the J end lost 4 bases, and 18 bases lay between the germline ends. Germline CDR1 and CDR2: SEHNR and FQNEAQ (reference sequence). General study results and limits: In naive cells, over 90% of TCR sequences were seen only once.

The chain is built from TRBV7-9 and TRBJ2-7; D tentatively reads TRBD1 or TRBD2 (5 bases each). The sequence was obtained from a human donor in good health. Sequenced: naive CD4+ T cells from blood. The CDR3 region has the DNA TGTGCCAGCAGCCGCCCTGGGGGATCTACTTACGAGCAGTACTTC. Translated: CASSRPGGSTYEQYF.